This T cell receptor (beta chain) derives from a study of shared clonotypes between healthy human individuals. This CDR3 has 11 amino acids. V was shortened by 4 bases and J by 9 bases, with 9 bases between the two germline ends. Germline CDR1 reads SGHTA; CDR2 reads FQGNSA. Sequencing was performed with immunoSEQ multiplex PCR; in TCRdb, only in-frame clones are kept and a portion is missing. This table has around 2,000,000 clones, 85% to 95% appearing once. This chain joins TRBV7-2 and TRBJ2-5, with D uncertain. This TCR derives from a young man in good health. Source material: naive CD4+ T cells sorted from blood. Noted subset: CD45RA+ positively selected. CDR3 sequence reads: CASSSQVAQYF. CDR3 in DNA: TGTGCCAGCAGCTCCCAGGTGGCCCAGTACTTC.